The source of this T cell receptor (beta chain) is a study of early T cells in non-severe SARS-CoV-2 infection. Study-wide context: Bulk RNA from unsorted whole blood was sequenced; chains were unpaired. Notes on the study in general: There was a bias toward anti-spike CD8 responses in VDJdb matching, which missed private and CD4 specificities.

In its sample, this clonotype was seen many times. What it binds is not known. This CDR3 is 10 amino acids long. Trimming pared 6 bases from V and 7 bases from J, leaving 9 bases between. Germline-derived CDR1 and CDR2 are SQVTM and ANQGSEA. MiXCR, run by TCRdb on the 5' RACE reads, gives a single entry per CDR3 protein. Of under 50,000 distinct CDR3 sequences listed, about 4.2% are singletons. Sample: whole blood. The TCR was taken from an adult who was a healthcare worker with PCR-confirmed SARS-CoV-2 infection or an uninfected control (not recorded which). This chain uses TRBV29-1 with TRBJ1-1; D is possibly TRBD1 (6 bases). CDR3 protein: CSVRTVEAFF. CDR3 nucleotide sequence: TGCAGCGTACGGACAGTTGAAGCTTTCTTT.